Described below is a single TCR beta chain sequence and its context. Patients chosen for sequencing had CD8+CD57+ cells that had expanded, as shown by flow cytometry. The sample comes from a study of CD8+CD57+ T cells in acquired aplastic anemia. CDR3 and TCR beta VDJ profiling relied on a genomic DNA template. Using its own MiXCR run on the reads, TCRdb lists one record per CDR3 protein. The data show about 180,000 distinct CDR3 sequences, with around 60% seen just once and more than 40% held by the top ten. The CDR3 is 18 residues long. J was trimmed by 6 bases and V by 0 bases; bases with no gene match: 13. CDR1 and CDR2 (germline): MGHDK, SYGVNS.

The V and J genes are TRBV25-1 and TRBJ2-3; 9 nucleotides line up with TRBD2. This clonotype was obtained from a human donor with aplastic anemia. The sample was sorted CD4+, CD8+, or CD8+CD57+ T cells (not recorded which) from PBMCs. The DNA for the CDR3 is TGTGCCAGCAGTGAATATGAGGGCGCGGGGGGGCTGGGGGATACGCAGTATTTT. It translates to CASSEYEGAGGLGDTQYF.